These 9 T cell receptor beta chains were all obtained from the same sample, sequenced in a study of HIV-infected children after antiretroviral therapy interruption (dated by TCRdb to the late 2010s). The library relied on 3' RACE. The instrument was an Illumina MiSeq. TCR libraries were built from RNA using a 3' RACE protocol with unique molecular identifiers to correct PCR amplification bias. Through fastp at Q25 and MiXCR, TCRdb rebuilt clones from the public reads, retaining in-frame beta chains. Entries that share a CDR3 protein sequence are merged under the most common genes and DNA. The sample data list 40,000 to 55,000 distinct CDR3 sequences, and 4.3% of these were observed just once. Of the sample, over 0.65% is held by the ten largest clones. The sample's treatment or condition, from its label and the paper: PENTA 11 planned treatment interruption arm or continuous ART arm. The sequences come from CD45RA+ CD4+ T cells from PBMCs, pooled from several time points, collected from a donor given antiretroviral therapy, either interrupted or continuous. According to the study, the label for this sample's cell subset or site signals: naive CD4+ CD45RA+ CD45RO- T cells. These receptors came from a pool of human donors with HIV.

This rearrangement joins TRBV5-6 to TRBJ1-1; no clear D. CDR1 and CDR2 (germline): SGHDT, YYEEEE. CDR3 length: 12 residues. Trimming left V 1 base short and J 6 bases short, with 7 bases between. The chain's CDR3 is CASSLLLSEAFF. CDR3 DNA: TGTGCCAGCAGCTTGTTGTTGTCTGAAGCTTTCTTT. Full variable domain (rest looked up from reference TRBV5-6 and TRBJ1-1): DAGVTQSPTHLIKTRGQQVTLRCSPKSGHDTVSWYQQALGQGPQFIFQYYEEEERQRGNFPDRFSGHQFPNYSSELNVNALLLGDSALYLCASSLLLSEAFFGQGTRLTVV.

At least ten counts were recorded for this clonotype. The rearrangement joins TRBV28 to TRBJ2-7, with D possibly matching TRBD1 (5 bases). Germline V lookup: CDR1 MDHEN, CDR2 SYDVKM. Between the trimmed V and J ends, which lost 8 bases and 3 bases, there was a span of 23 bases. This CDR3 spans 16 amino acids. The CDR3 nucleotides read TGTGCCAGCGGCTGGGGCTGGCAGGCTTCATTCTACGAGCAGTACTTC. This translates into CASGWGWQASFYEQYF.

This clonotype has a count of ten or more. This rearrangement joins TRBV7-9 to TRBJ2-7; possibly TRBD1 for D (5 bases). The CDR3 is made up of 12 amino acids. Trimming shortened V by 8 bases and J by 3 bases, and 11 bases separated the two germline ends. The germline V gene has CDR1 SEHNR and CDR2 FQNEAQ (reference sequence). The CDR3 DNA follows: TGTGCCAGCTCGACAGCCAACTACGAGCAGTACTTC. Translation gives CASSTANYEQYF.

CDR3 loop: CASPSTDGKEQFF. CDR3 sequence (DNA): TGTGCCAGCCCGTCAACAGACGGAAAAGAGCAGTTCTTC. V gene TRBV6-6 combines with J gene TRBJ2-1; D unresolved. Trimming shortened V by 8 bases and J by 10 bases, and 18 bases separated the two germline ends. The CDR3 runs 13 residues. Germline V CDR1 and CDR2: MNHNY, SVGAGI (reference sequence).

This clonotype was detected ten times or more. The CDR3 sequence: CSAKLAGGPYEQYF. In DNA, the CDR3 is TGCAGTGCGAAACTAGCGGGGGGGCCGTACGAGCAGTACTTC. The V and J genes are TRBV20-1 and TRBJ2-7, with 13 bases that match TRBD2. The junction had 6 bases not matched to a gene; V was cut back by 6 bases and J by 4 bases. The germline CDR1 and CDR2 sequences are DFQATT and SNEGSKA (reference sequence). CDR3 length: 14 amino acids.

Worth noting for this clonotype: This may arise from a read error, as a much more abundant clone is one base away. The chain is built from TRBV2 and TRBJ1-1; D not resolved. This CDR3 comprises 15 residues. V was trimmed by 6 bases and J by 0 bases, leaving 14 bases between them. Per the germline V gene, CDR1 is SNHLY and CDR2 is FYNNEI. The CDR3: CASRSGQQMNTEAFF. As DNA, the CDR3 is TGTGCCAGCAGGTCAGGTCAGCAGATGAACACTGAAGCTTTCTTT. The full variable domain, rest sourced from reference TRBV2 and TRBJ1-1, is EPEVTQTPSHQVTQMGQEVILRCVPISNHLYFYWYRQILGQKVEFLVSFYNNEISEKSEIFDDQFSVERPDGSNFTLKIRSTKLEDSAMYFCASRSGQQMNTEAFFGQGTRLTVV.

CDR3 amino acids: CASSPTSGALYEQYF. The CDR3 DNA sequence: TGTGCCAGCAGTCCGACTAGCGGGGCCCTCTACGAGCAGTACTTC. The chain recombines TRBV2 with TRBJ2-7; 11 bases match TRBD2. This CDR3 comprises 15 residues. V lost 5 bases and J lost 3; bases outside the gene matches: 6. Germline-derived CDR1 and CDR2 are SNHLY and FYNNEI.

This clonotype was observed many times. The rearrangement uses TRBV5-1 and TRBJ1-1, with unresolved D. CDR1 is SGHRS, CDR2 YFSETQ, per germline. The length of the CDR3 is 13 residues. Trimming pared 1 base from V and 7 bases from J, leaving 11 bases between. The CDR3 protein is CASSLLEVSEAFF. CDR3 DNA: TGCGCCAGCAGCTTGTTAGAGGTTAGTGAAGCTTTCTTT.

CDR3 in amino acids: CASSVGRNNQPQHF. The CDR3 DNA sequence: TGTGCCAGCAGCGTGGGACGAAACAATCAGCCCCAGCATTTT. This chain connects TRBV12-3 or TRBV12-4 to TRBJ1-5; D might be TRBD1 (5 bases). V lost 6 bases, J lost 3 bases, and 12 bases lay in between. There are 14 residues in the CDR3.